This is a list of T cell receptor beta chains from one sample in a study of identical twins. TCRdb passed the 5' RACE reads through MiXCR, listing each CDR3 protein once. This table holds some 200,000 distinct CDR3 sequences, around 6.9% found once. These data are also associated with another study on yellow fever vaccine responses in identical twins.

The sequenced sample was memory (CD45RO+) T cells sorted from blood. The receptors stem from a young woman in good health. CDR3s include the opening cysteine and the closing phenylalanine or tryptophan. Fields, in order: clone size, V gene, D gene, J gene, CDR3 protein, CDR3 DNA. The D gene is left open where the match is weak. For some rows the clone size is stated as once, few or many, or as a class when expanded; others skip it.

size: NA
V: TRBV2
D: NA
J: TRBJ1-1
CDR3: CASSPVGGLNTEAFF
DNA: TGTGCCAGCAGTCCGGTGGGGGGGTTGAACACTGAAGCTTTCTTT

size: NA
V: TRBV7-2
D: TRBD2
J: TRBJ2-3
CDR3: CASSLGAGGVDKQYF
DNA: TGTGCCAGCAGCTTAGGGGCGGGAGGGGTAGATAAGCAGTATTTT

size: few
V: TRBV5-5
D: NA
J: TRBJ1-4
CDR3: CASSFWQVPNEKLFF
DNA: TGTGCCAGCAGCTTCTGGCAGGTACCTAATGAAAAACTGTTTTTT

size: few
V: TRBV10-3
D: TRBD1
J: TRBJ1-1
CDR3: CAISESRDRGQDEAFF
DNA: TGTGCCATCAGTGAGTCCCGGGACAGGGGGCAAGATGAAGCTTTCTTT

size: NA
V: TRBV3-1
D: NA
J: TRBJ1-1
CDR3: CASSQDFGSGTEAFF
DNA: TGTGCCAGCAGCCAAGATTTCGGGTCGGGCACTGAAGCTTTCTTT

size: many
V: TRBV5-1
D: TRBD1
J: TRBJ2-1
CDR3: CASSLARTGAVNEQFF
DNA: TGCGCCAGCAGCTTGGCCCGGACAGGGGCCGTCAATGAGCAGTTCTTC

size: many
V: TRBV20-1
D: NA
J: TRBJ2-7
CDR3: CSARHLAVYEQYF
DNA: TGCAGTGCTAGGCATCTAGCTGTCTACGAGCAGTACTTC

size: few
V: TRBV5-1
D: TRBD2
J: TRBJ2-6
CDR3: CASTRGDGVSGANVLTF
DNA: TGCGCCAGCACCCGGGGGGACGGAGTCTCTGGGGCCAACGTCCTGACTTTC

size: NA
V: TRBV4-3
D: NA
J: TRBJ2-7
CDR3: CASSQDRGAYEQYF
DNA: TGCGCCAGCAGCCAAGATCGGGGTGCGTACGAGCAGTACTTC

size: few
V: TRBV20-1
D: NA
J: TRBJ1-6
CDR3: CSARSGQIYNSPLHF
DNA: TGCAGTGCTAGGTCAGGTCAAATCTATAATTCACCCCTCCACTTT

size: many
V: TRBV29-1
D: TRBD1
J: TRBJ2-7
CDR3: CSVRDTGAYEQYF
DNA: TGCAGCGTTCGGGATACAGGGGCCTACGAGCAGTACTTC

size: NA
V: TRBV6-5
D: TRBD1
J: TRBJ2-1
CDR3: CASIGQGNEQFF
DNA: TGTGCCAGCATAGGACAGGGCAATGAGCAGTTCTTC

size: many
V: TRBV5-1
D: NA
J: TRBJ2-1
CDR3: CASSLEDSGTDEQFF
DNA: TGCGCCAGCAGCTTGGAAGATTCAGGGACGGATGAGCAGTTCTTC

size: many
V: TRBV14
D: NA
J: TRBJ2-3
CDR3: CASSQRIDRDTQYF
DNA: TGTGCCAGCAGCCAACGGATAGATCGGGATACGCAGTATTTT

size: few
V: TRBV7-8
D: TRBD2
J: TRBJ2-5
CDR3: CASSLGPPGLVRETQYF
DNA: TGTGCCAGCAGCTTAGGCCCACCGGGACTAGTCAGAGAGACCCAGTACTTC

size: few
V: TRBV24-1
D: NA
J: TRBJ2-3
CDR3: CATSDLKAALDTQYF
DNA: TGTGCCACCAGTGATTTGAAAGCGGCCCTAGATACGCAGTATTTT

size: many
V: TRBV10-3
D: NA
J: TRBJ2-7
CDR3: CAIGSGYEQYF
DNA: TGTGCCATCGGATCAGGGTACGAGCAGTACTTC

size: NA
V: TRBV12-3/TRBV12-4
D: NA
J: TRBJ1-1
CDR3: CASRYFRGTNTEAFF
DNA: TGTGCCAGCAGATACTTCCGGGGGACAAACACTGAAGCTTTCTTT

size: few
V: TRBV3-1
D: NA
J: TRBJ1-6
CDR3: CASSQGQKNSPLHF
DNA: TGTGCCAGCAGCCAAGGACAGAAGAATTCACCCCTCCACTTT

size: few
V: TRBV7-2
D: NA
J: TRBJ2-7
CDR3: CASSLSQSYEQYF
DNA: TGTGCCAGCAGCTTAAGCCAATCCTACGAGCAGTACTTC

size: NA
V: TRBV11-2
D: NA
J: TRBJ2-7
CDR3: CASTRDPGAGEQYF
DNA: TGTGCCAGCACCCGGGACCCAGGGGCAGGGGAGCAGTACTTC

size: NA
V: TRBV20-1
D: NA
J: TRBJ1-5
CDR3: CSAQGRGLGGQPQHF
DNA: TGCAGTGCTCAGGGAAGGGGCCTAGGGGGGCAGCCCCAGCATTTT

size: few
V: TRBV3-1
D: TRBD2
J: TRBJ2-3
CDR3: CASRRLAGGPDTQYF
DNA: TGTGCCAGCAGGCGACTAGCGGGGGGTCCAGATACGCAGTATTTT

size: many
V: TRBV4-1
D: TRBD1
J: TRBJ2-1
CDR3: CASSQGRTGGRAEQFF
DNA: TGCGCCAGCAGCCAAGGTCGGACAGGGGGCCGGGCTGAGCAGTTCTTC

size: many
V: TRBV12-3/TRBV12-4
D: TRBD2
J: TRBJ2-7
CDR3: CASSLRTSGFSYEQYF
DNA: TGTGCCAGCAGTTTAAGGACTAGCGGTTTTTCCTACGAGCAGTACTTC

size: few
V: TRBV9
D: TRBD1
J: TRBJ2-3
CDR3: CASSLMTGGADTQYF
DNA: TGTGCCAGCAGCCTAATGACAGGGGGGGCAGATACGCAGTATTTT

size: few
V: TRBV18
D: NA
J: TRBJ1-4
CDR3: CASSRGNEKLFF
DNA: TGTGCCAGCTCACGGGGGAACGAAAAACTGTTTTTT

size: many
V: TRBV4-3
D: NA
J: TRBJ1-4
CDR3: CASSTRVVEEKLFF
DNA: TGCGCCAGCAGCACCAGAGTTGTGGAAGAAAAACTGTTTTTT

size: many
V: TRBV6-2/TRBV6-3
D: TRBD1
J: TRBJ2-7
CDR3: CASSKPGQANYEQYF
DNA: TGTGCCAGCAGTAAACCGGGACAGGCTAACTACGAGCAGTACTTC

size: few
V: TRBV27
D: NA
J: TRBJ2-2
CDR3: CASSWTSNTGELFF
DNA: TGTGCCAGCAGTTGGACTTCGAACACCGGGGAGCTGTTTTTT

size: NA
V: TRBV28
D: NA
J: TRBJ1-2
CDR3: CASRQAAYYGYTF
DNA: TGTGCCAGCAGACAGGCCGCTTACTATGGCTACACCTTC

size: many
V: TRBV6-5
D: TRBD2
J: TRBJ2-1
CDR3: CASSYSLGGRGYNEQFF
DNA: TGTGCCAGCAGTTACAGTTTGGGAGGGCGTGGATACAATGAGCAGTTCTTC

size: NA
V: TRBV5-1
D: NA
J: TRBJ2-3
CDR3: CASSLGRGQAWDTQYF
DNA: TGCGCCAGCAGCTTGGGGCGGGGGCAGGCTTGGGATACGCAGTATTTT

size: NA
V: TRBV29-1
D: TRBD1
J: TRBJ1-2
CDR3: CSVEDSGGPGYTF
DNA: TGCAGCGTTGAAGATTCAGGGGGACCTGGCTACACCTTC

size: NA
V: TRBV6-1
D: NA
J: TRBJ1-6
CDR3: CASSPGGHSPLHF
DNA: TGTGCCAGCAGCCCCGGGGGACACTCACCCCTCCACTTT

size: many
V: TRBV10-3
D: NA
J: TRBJ2-7
CDR3: CAIRTGGGFYEQYF
DNA: TGTGCCATCAGGACAGGAGGTGGTTTCTACGAGCAGTACTTC

size: many
V: TRBV4-1
D: NA
J: TRBJ2-1
CDR3: CASSHPGGELHNEQFF
DNA: TGCGCCAGCAGCCACCCAGGGGGGGAACTTCACAATGAGCAGTTCTTC

size: few
V: TRBV3-1
D: TRBD1
J: TRBJ1-2
CDR3: CASSQDWTGIRGYTF
DNA: TGTGCCAGCAGCCAAGATTGGACAGGGATACGCGGCTACACCTTC

size: few
V: TRBV5-8
D: NA
J: TRBJ2-1
CDR3: CASSLTNEQFF
DNA: TGTGCCAGCAGCTTGACGAATGAGCAGTTCTTC

size: few
V: TRBV28
D: NA
J: TRBJ2-2
CDR3: CASSLWIKTAQKIGGGELFF
DNA: TGTGCCAGCAGTTTATGGATTAAAACCGCCCAGAAGATAGGAGGCGGGGAGCTGTTTTTT

size: NA
V: TRBV20-1
D: NA
J: TRBJ1-5
CDR3: CSARPGRGDNQPQHF
DNA: TGCAGTGCTAGGCCCGGGAGGGGGGACAATCAGCCCCAGCATTTT

size: NA
V: TRBV28
D: TRBD1
J: TRBJ1-1
CDR3: CASSSPGTGGPEAFF
DNA: TGTGCCAGCAGTAGCCCCGGGACAGGGGGCCCTGAAGCTTTCTTT

size: NA
V: TRBV2
D: TRBD1
J: TRBJ1-1
CDR3: CASSKYPRQGAEAFF
DNA: TGTGCCAGCAGTAAATACCCGCGACAGGGAGCGGAAGCTTTCTTT

size: NA
V: TRBV7-9
D: TRBD1
J: TRBJ2-3
CDR3: CASSLKGATDTQYF
DNA: TGTGCCAGCAGCTTAAAGGGGGCCACAGATACGCAGTATTTT

size: NA
V: TRBV20-1
D: TRBD2
J: TRBJ2-7
CDR3: CSARVGTSGSIPVEQYF
DNA: TGCAGTGCTCGGGTAGGGACTAGCGGGTCGATCCCCGTCGAGCAGTACTTC

size: many
V: TRBV29-1
D: NA
J: TRBJ2-2
CDR3: CSVSPNGGFTGELFF
DNA: TGCAGCGTTTCCCCTAACGGGGGCTTCACCGGGGAGCTGTTTTTT

size: NA
V: TRBV20-1
D: TRBD1
J: TRBJ1-1
CDR3: CSARVAGTGWLLSTEAFF
DNA: TGCAGTGCTAGAGTTGCCGGGACAGGGTGGTTGTTAAGTACTGAAGCTTTCTTT

size: few
V: TRBV11-2
D: TRBD1
J: TRBJ2-7
CDR3: CASSLGPGQGIAEQYF
DNA: TGTGCCAGCAGCTTAGGTCCGGGACAGGGTATCGCCGAGCAGTACTTC

size: many
V: TRBV20-1
D: TRBD2
J: TRBJ2-7
CDR3: CSATSLAGLYEQYF
DNA: TGCAGTGCTACTTCCCTAGCGGGCCTTTACGAGCAGTACTTC

size: few
V: TRBV4-2
D: TRBD1
J: TRBJ1-2
CDR3: CASSQTGGLGYTF
DNA: TGTGCCAGCAGCCAGACAGGGGGTTTGGGCTACACCTTC

size: NA
V: TRBV7-8
D: NA
J: TRBJ2-7
CDR3: CASSLGREAYEQYF
DNA: TGTGCCAGCAGCTTAGGCAGGGAGGCCTACGAGCAGTACTTC

size: many
V: TRBV12-3/TRBV12-4
D: NA
J: TRBJ2-5
CDR3: CASSSRDREGGKTQYF
DNA: TGTGCCAGCAGTTCGAGAGACAGGGAGGGTGGGAAGACCCAGTACTTC